These 23 T cell receptor beta chains were all obtained from the same sample, sequenced in a study of Ad26.COV2.S vaccination and SARS-CoV-2 variants. Clones were sequenced by immunoSEQ multiplex PCR, and TCRdb holds only the in-frame ones, with some missing. The sample includes some 640,000 clones, more than 80% of them seen just once. Treatment noted: 15 to 20 received Ad26.COV2.S at low or high dose, single or two shots; about 5 received placebo; per-sample allocation not given. Each sample was drawn 63 days after the first injection (of vaccine or placebo). The specimen was peripheral blood, collected in a trial of Ad26.COV2.S vaccine versus placebo. The origin of the receptors is a person aged 18 to 59 who received the Ad26.COV2.S COVID-19 vaccine or a placebo.

This clone was found a few times. V and J are TRBV11-2 and TRBJ2-3, with D hard to call. The CDR3 runs 13 residues. Germline-derived CDR1 and CDR2 are SGHAT and FQNNGV. Trimming left V 0 bases short and J 5 bases short, with 6 bases between. This chain's CDR3 is CASSLDNRDTQYF. The DNA of the CDR3 is TGTGCCAGCAGCTTAGATAACCGAGATACGCAGTATTTT.

The gene calls are TRBV7-2 and TRBJ1-2, with 9 bases matching TRBD1. Germline V gene data show CDR1 as SGHTA and CDR2 as FQGNSA. V lost 5 bases, J lost 7 bases, and 8 bases stayed unmatched. The CDR3 length is 14 residues. This chain's CDR3 is CASSAWDRAFGYTF. The CDR3 nucleotides read TGTGCCAGCAGCGCTTGGGACAGGGCCTTTGGCTACACCTTC.

The CDR3 DNA reads TGTGCCAGCAGGAAGGGAGGTGAGACCCAGTACTTC. Translating gives CASRKGGETQYF. J is TRBJ2-5 and V is TRBV6-5, with D maybe TRBD2 (6 bases). Trimming removed 6 bases at V and 5 bases at J, with 10 bases between. From germline, CDR1 is MNHEY and CDR2 SVGAGI. CDR3 size: 12 residues.

The chain combines TRBV5-1 with TRBJ1-1; maybe TRBD1 (6 bases). The CDR3 has 13 residues. CDR1 and CDR2 from the germline V gene are SGHRS and YFSETQ. The ends were cut back, 7 bases at V and 1 base at J, with 11 bases in the middle. The CDR3: CASGPGQNTEAFF. CDR3 nucleotides: TGCGCCAGCGGTCCGGGACAGAACACTGAAGCTTTCTTT.

The chain is built from TRBV5-1 and TRBJ2-1; 7 bases are shared with TRBD1. The CDR3 contains 17 residues. V was clipped by 0 bases and J by 0 bases; unmatched bases: 6. Germline-derived CDR1 and CDR2 are SGHRS and YFSETQ. Here the CDR3 DNA reads TGCGCCAGCAGCTTGGCACAGACAGGGATCTCCTACAATGAGCAGTTCTTC. Protein sequence: CASSLAQTGISYNEQFF.

The V call is TRBV7-9, the J call TRBJ2-1, with a tentative D call TRBD1 (6 bases). The germline V gene encodes CDR1 SEHNR and CDR2 FQNEAQ (reference sequence). Trimming left V 5 bases short and J 5 bases short, with 10 bases between. This CDR3 region has 13 residues. CDR3: CASSPDSHNEQFF. CDR3 nucleotide sequence: TGTGCCAGCAGCCCGGACAGCCACAATGAGCAGTTCTTC.

The rearrangement joins TRBV6-5 to TRBJ2-7, with a possible D match to TRBD1 (5 bases). This CDR3 spans 11 amino acids. V lost 6 bases and J lost 2, with 5 bases in between. The germline V gene encodes CDR1 MNHEY and CDR2 SVGAGI. DNA of the CDR3: TGTGCCAGCAGGGGGCCCTACGAGCAGTACTTC. Its protein is CASRGPYEQYF.

This clone has only a few counts. This chain joins TRBV19 and TRBJ1-1; no reliable D call. Germline V lookup: CDR1 LNHDA, CDR2 SQIVND (reference sequence). V lost 3 bases and J lost 0, with 5 bases in between. The CDR3 spans 13 residues. CDR3 sequence reads: CASSIVVNTEAFF. The CDR3 DNA is TGTGCCAGTAGTATCGTTGTGAACACTGAAGCTTTCTTT.

The chain has TRBV3-1 (or the pseudogene TRBV3-2) and TRBJ2-5, with 15 bases identical to TRBD2. Trimming took 5 bases from V and 2 from J; bases not matched to a gene: 6. Germline CDR1 and CDR2: LGHDT and YNNKEL (reference sequence). The CDR3 contains 17 residues. DNA of the CDR3: TGTGCCAGCAGCTCGCGGACTAGCGGGAGGGGGCAAGAGACCCAGTACTTC. As protein: CASSSRTSGRGQETQYF.

The chain carries TRBV2 and TRBJ2-2, with 7 positions matching TRBD1. In germline, CDR1 is SNHLY, CDR2 FYNNEI. V dropped 7 bases and J dropped 2; count of bases not matched to a gene: 7. The CDR3 runs 15 residues. The CDR3 sequence is CASTGTAGNTGELFF. CDR3 sequence (DNA): TGTGCCAGCACCGGGACAGCTGGCAACACCGGGGAGCTGTTTTTT.

The gene calls are TRBV24-1 and TRBJ2-1; D unresolved. Germline CDR1 KGHDR, CDR2 SFDVKD. V lost 3 bases and J lost 7, with 6 bases in between. This CDR3 has 12 amino acids. CDR3 in amino acids: CATSDVGNEQFF. Here the CDR3 DNA reads TGTGCCACCAGTGATGTGGGGAATGAGCAGTTCTTC.

This clone was detected only a few times. The rearrangement joins TRBV7-2 to TRBJ1-2; D gene uncertain. The V and J ends lost 3 bases and 7 bases respectively, with 9 bases between them. The CDR3 is 12 residues long. Per the germline V gene, CDR1 is SGHTA and CDR2 is FQGNSA. CDR3 coding DNA: TGTGCCAGCAGCTTTACAGAAATTGGCTACACCTTC. Its translation: CASSFTEIGYTF.

This clone has just a few counts. The gene calls are TRBV27 and TRBJ1-5; D may be TRBD1 (5 bases). V gave up 3 bases and J gave up 8 bases, with 14 bases separating them. The CDR3 spans 14 residues. The germline V gene encodes CDR1 MNHEY and CDR2 SMNVEV (reference sequence). Written as DNA, the CDR3 is TGTGCCAGCAGTTTGGTAGGACATTTCGAGCCCCAGCATTTT. Its translation is CASSLVGHFEPQHF.

This clone was counted once. The chain links TRBV7-2 to TRBJ1-1; no reliable D call. The CDR3 has 13 residues. The germline V gene has CDR1 SGHTA and CDR2 FQGNSA. Trimming pared 3 bases from V and 3 bases from J, leaving 8 bases between. The CDR3 bases are TGTGCCAGCAGCTTCTGGGGATACACTGAAGCTTTCTTT. Translating gives CASSFWGYTEAFF.

The sample holds a few counts of this clone. This chain links TRBV12-3 or TRBV12-4 with TRBJ1-1; 7 positions agree with TRBD1. The CDR3 runs to 12 residues. J lost 9 bases, V lost 0 bases, and 1 base had no gene match. This CDR3 reads CASSLAGQKAFF. Here the CDR3 DNA reads TGTGCCAGCAGTTTAGCGGGACAGAAAGCTTTCTTT.

The gene calls are TRBV7-9 and TRBJ2-7, with D possibly being TRBD1 or TRBD2 (5 bases each). CDR3 size: 15 residues. The germline V gene has CDR1 SEHNR and CDR2 FQNEAQ (reference sequence). V lost 5 bases and J lost 2, with 16 bases in between. The CDR3 nucleotides read TGTGCCAGCAGCGGATACGGGACCGCAGCCTACGAGCAGTACTTC. It translates to CASSGYGTAAYEQYF.

The chain links TRBV7-2 to TRBJ2-7; TRBD1 agrees at 10 bases. The V gene's germline CDR1 is SGHTA and CDR2 FQGNSA. The ends lost 2 bases at V and 2 bases at J; junction bases unmatched: 6. The CDR3 is 16 residues long. This CDR3 is CASSLSTGTGAYEQYF. CDR3 DNA: TGTGCCAGCAGCTTATCCACCGGGACAGGGGCCTACGAGCAGTACTTC.

CDR3 DNA sequence: TGTGCCAGCAGCCCAGAACGGGGGTACGAGCAGTACTTC. Translation gives CASSPERGYEQYF. The chain recombines TRBV6-5 with TRBJ2-7, with D possibly TRBD2 on 6 matching bases. Germline assignment: CDR1 MNHEY and CDR2 SVGAGI. The CDR3 contains 13 residues. V lost 6 bases, J lost 4 bases, and 13 bases lay in between.

The chain has TRBV4-2 and TRBJ1-1; D uncertain. In germline, CDR1 is LGHNA, CDR2 YNFKEQ. This CDR3 comprises 15 residues. V was trimmed by 1 base and J by 11 bases, leaving 20 bases between them. The CDR3 loop reads CASSQGVSSGEYAFF. CDR3 DNA sequence: TGTGCCAGCAGCCAAGGGGTGTCGTCAGGCGAATACGCTTTCTTT.

V gene TRBV5-7 combines with J gene TRBJ1-6; D unclear. TRBV5-7 belongs to the ORF category, with a function that is uncertain. The length of the CDR3 is 12 residues. Trimming took off 4 bases at V and 10 bases at J, with 9 bases between the two ends. The CDR3 coding sequence is TGTGCCAGCAGCGAGGGAGGCTCACCCCTCCACTTT. Translated: CASSEGGSPLHF.

The count of this clone is one. The chain recombines TRBV15 with TRBJ2-7; weak D call: TRBD1 (6 bases). There are 16 residues in the CDR3. Between the trimmed V and J ends, which lost 0 bases and 4 bases, there was a span of 16 bases. Germline V gene lookup returns CDR1 LNHNV and CDR2 YYDKDF (reference sequence). The chain's CDR3 is CATSRDRQEWIYEQYF. In nucleotides, the CDR3 is TGTGCCACCAGCAGAGATAGACAGGAGTGGATATACGAGCAGTACTTC.

V is TRBV11-2 and J is TRBJ2-5, with 11 bases lining up with TRBD2. This CDR3 is 18 amino acids long. V shed 0 bases, J shed 5 bases, and the junction held 11 bases outside the gene matches. Germline loops: CDR1 SGHAT, CDR2 FQNNGV. The CDR3, as DNA: TGTGCCAGCAGCTTAGATCCGGTAGCGGGGGGGCCGGGGGAGACCCAGTACTTC. Protein sequence: CASSLDPVAGGPGETQYF.

This sequence joins TRBV12-3 or TRBV12-4 and TRBJ2-2, with 7 positions matching TRBD2. The CDR3 is 13 residues long. The trim removed 9 bases at V and 6 bases at J, leaving 7 bases unmatched. Written as DNA, the CDR3 is TGTGCCAGTTCATTGACTAGCCCCGGGGAGCTGTTTTTT. It is translated as CASSLTSPGELFF.